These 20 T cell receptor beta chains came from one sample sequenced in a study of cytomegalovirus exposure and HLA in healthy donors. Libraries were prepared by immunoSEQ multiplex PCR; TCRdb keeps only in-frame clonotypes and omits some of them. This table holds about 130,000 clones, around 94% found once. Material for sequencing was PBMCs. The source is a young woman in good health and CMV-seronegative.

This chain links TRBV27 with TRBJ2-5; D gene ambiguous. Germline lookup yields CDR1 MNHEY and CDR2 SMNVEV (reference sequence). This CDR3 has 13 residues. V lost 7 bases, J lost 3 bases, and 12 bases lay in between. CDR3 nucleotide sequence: TGTGCCAGCACCGCGTATCAGGAAGAGACCCAGTACTTC. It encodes CASTAYQEETQYF.

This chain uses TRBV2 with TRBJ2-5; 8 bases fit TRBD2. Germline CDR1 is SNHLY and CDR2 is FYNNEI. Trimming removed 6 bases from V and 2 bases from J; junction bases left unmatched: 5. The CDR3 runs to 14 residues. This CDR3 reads CASRASGPQETQYF. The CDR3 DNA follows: TGTGCCAGCAGGGCTAGCGGGCCTCAAGAGACCCAGTACTTC.

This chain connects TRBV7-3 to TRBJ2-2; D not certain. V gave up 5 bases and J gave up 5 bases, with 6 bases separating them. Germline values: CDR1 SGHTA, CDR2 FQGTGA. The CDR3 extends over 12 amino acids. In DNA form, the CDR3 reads TGTGCCAGCAGCCACCTAACCGGGGAGCTGTTTTTT. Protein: CASSHLTGELFF.

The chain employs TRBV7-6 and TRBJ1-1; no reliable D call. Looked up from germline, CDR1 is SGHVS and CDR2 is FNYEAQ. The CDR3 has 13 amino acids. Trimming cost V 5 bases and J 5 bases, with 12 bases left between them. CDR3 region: CASSEAEGTEAFF. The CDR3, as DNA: TGTGCCAGCAGCGAGGCGGAAGGAACTGAAGCTTTCTTT.

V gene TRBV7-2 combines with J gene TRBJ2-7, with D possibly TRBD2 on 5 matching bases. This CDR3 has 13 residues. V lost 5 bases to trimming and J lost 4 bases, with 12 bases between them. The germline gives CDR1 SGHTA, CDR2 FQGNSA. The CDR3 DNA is TGTGCCAGCAGCCCCGGACTCCCTTACGAGCAGTACTTC. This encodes CASSPGLPYEQYF.

CDR3 in DNA: TGTGCCAGCAGCCGGGAGGTTAGCTCCTATAATTCACCCCTCCACTTT. Residues: CASSREVSSYNSPLHF. The V call is TRBV9, the J call TRBJ1-6; D uncertain. This CDR3 has 16 residues. Germline values: CDR1 SGDLS, CDR2 YYNGEE. The germline V and J ends were trimmed by 4 bases and 0 bases, with 11 bases remaining between them.

The CDR3 DNA is TGTGCCAGCAGCTGGGAGGCTTGGCGGGGGGGAAGCTACTCTGGAAACACCATATATTTT. Translating gives CASSWEAWRGGSYSGNTIYF. The rearrangement uses TRBV27 and TRBJ1-3; tentatively, D is TRBD1 (5 bases). The germline V and J ends were trimmed by 6 bases and 0 bases, with 27 bases remaining between them. The CDR3 consists of 20 residues. Germline CDR1 reads MNHEY; CDR2 reads SMNVEV (reference sequence).

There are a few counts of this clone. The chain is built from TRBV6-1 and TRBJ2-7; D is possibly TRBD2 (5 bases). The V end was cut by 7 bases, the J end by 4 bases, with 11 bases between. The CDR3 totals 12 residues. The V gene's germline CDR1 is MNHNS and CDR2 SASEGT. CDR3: CASTTSGYEQYF. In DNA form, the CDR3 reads TGTGCCAGCACTACTAGTGGGTACGAGCAGTACTTC.

CDR3 region: CASSVAAQRANMETQYF. For the CDR3, the DNA is TGTGCCAGCAGCGTAGCAGCTCAGCGGGCGAACATGGAGACCCAGTACTTC. The V and J genes are TRBV9 and TRBJ2-5; maybe TRBD2 (6 bases). Germline-derived CDR1 and CDR2 are SGDLS and YYNGEE. The V end was cut by 0 bases, the J end by 5 bases, with 20 bases between. The length of the CDR3 is 17 residues.

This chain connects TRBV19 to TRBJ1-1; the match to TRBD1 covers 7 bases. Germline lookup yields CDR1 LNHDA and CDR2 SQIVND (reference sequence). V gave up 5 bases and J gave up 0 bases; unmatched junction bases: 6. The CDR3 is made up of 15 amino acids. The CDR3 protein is CASSSGTDLNTEAFF. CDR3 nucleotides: TGTGCCAGTAGTTCCGGGACAGACTTGAACACTGAAGCTTTCTTT.

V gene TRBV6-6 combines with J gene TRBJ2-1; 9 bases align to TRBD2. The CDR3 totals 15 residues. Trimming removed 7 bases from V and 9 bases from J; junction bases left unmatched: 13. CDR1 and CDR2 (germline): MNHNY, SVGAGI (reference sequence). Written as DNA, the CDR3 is TGTGCCAGCACTGACAGGTTAGCGGGAGTCGTTGAGCAGTTCTTC. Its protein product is CASTDRLAGVVEQFF.

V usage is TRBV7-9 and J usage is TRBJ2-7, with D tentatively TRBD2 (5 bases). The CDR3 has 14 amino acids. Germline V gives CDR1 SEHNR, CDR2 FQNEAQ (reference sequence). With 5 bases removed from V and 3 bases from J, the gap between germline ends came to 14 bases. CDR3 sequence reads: CASSAGRSFYEQYF. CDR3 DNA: TGTGCCAGCAGCGCGGGTCGATCCTTCTACGAGCAGTACTTC.

CDR3 in amino acids: CASSKGGGAGGYTGELFF. CDR3 in DNA: TGTGCCAGCAGTAAGGGCGGCGGGGCAGGGGGATACACCGGGGAGCTGTTTTTT. The gene calls are TRBV7-2 and TRBJ2-2; a weak D match, TRBD1 (7 bases). This CDR3 is 18 amino acids long. The germline V gene has CDR1 SGHTA and CDR2 FQGNSA. The V end lost 6 bases, the J end lost 3 bases, and 23 bases lay between the germline ends.

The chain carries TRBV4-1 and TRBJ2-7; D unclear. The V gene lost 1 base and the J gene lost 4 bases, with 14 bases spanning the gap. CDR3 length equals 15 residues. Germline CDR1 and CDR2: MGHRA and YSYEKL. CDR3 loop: CASSQGARSTYEQYF. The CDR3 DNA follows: TGCGCCAGCAGCCAAGGGGCGCGATCTACTTACGAGCAGTACTTC.

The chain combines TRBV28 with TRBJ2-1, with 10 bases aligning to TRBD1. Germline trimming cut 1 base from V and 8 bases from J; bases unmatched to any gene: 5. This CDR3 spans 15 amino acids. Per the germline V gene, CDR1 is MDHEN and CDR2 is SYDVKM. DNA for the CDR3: TGTGCCAGCAGTTTATTGGACAGGGGGGAAGATGAGCAGTTCTTC. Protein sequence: CASSLLDRGEDEQFF. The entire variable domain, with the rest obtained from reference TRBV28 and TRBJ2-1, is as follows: DVKVTQSSRYLVKRTGEKVFLECVQDMDHENMFWYRQDPGLGLRLIYFSYDVKMKEKGDIPEGYSVSREKKERFSLILESASTNQTSMYLCASSLLDRGEDEQFFGPGTRLTVL.

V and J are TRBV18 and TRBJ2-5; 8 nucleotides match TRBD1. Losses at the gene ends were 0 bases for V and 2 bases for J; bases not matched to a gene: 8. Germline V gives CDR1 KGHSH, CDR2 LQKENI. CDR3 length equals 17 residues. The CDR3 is CASSPPATGVYQETQYF. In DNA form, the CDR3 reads TGTGCCAGCTCACCACCTGCGACAGGGGTTTATCAAGAGACCCAGTACTTC.

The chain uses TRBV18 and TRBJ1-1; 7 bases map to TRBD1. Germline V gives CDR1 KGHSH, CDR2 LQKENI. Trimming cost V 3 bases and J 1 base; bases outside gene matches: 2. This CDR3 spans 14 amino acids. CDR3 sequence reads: CASSPQGGNTEAFF. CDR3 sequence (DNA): TGTGCCAGCTCACCTCAGGGGGGGAACACTGAAGCTTTCTTT.

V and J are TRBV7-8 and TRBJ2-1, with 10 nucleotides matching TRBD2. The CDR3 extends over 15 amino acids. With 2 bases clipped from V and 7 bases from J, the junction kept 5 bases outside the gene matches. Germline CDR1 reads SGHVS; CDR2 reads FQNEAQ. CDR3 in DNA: TGTGCCAGCAGCTTACTCCAGCGGGAGGGTAATGAGCAGTTCTTC. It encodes CASSLLQREGNEQFF.

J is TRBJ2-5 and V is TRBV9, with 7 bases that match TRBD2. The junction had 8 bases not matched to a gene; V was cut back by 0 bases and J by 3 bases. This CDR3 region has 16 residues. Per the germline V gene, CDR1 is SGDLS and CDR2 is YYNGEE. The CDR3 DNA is TGTGCCAGCAGCGTAGCTTGGGGGGGGATAAAAGAGACCCAGTACTTC. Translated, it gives CASSVAWGGIKETQYF.

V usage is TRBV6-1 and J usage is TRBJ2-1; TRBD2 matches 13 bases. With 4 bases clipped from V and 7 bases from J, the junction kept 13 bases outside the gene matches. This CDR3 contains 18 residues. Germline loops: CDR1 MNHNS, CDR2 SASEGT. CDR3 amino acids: CASSGLLAGGPKGNEQFF. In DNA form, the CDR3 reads TGTGCCAGCAGTGGTTTACTAGCGGGAGGGCCAAAAGGAAATGAGCAGTTCTTC.